Given below is one TCR beta chain in context. Its antigen is undetermined. CDR1 is SGDLS and CDR2 is YYNGEE in the germline V gene. The V segment lost 0 bases and the J segment 3 bases; nucleotides outside the gene matches: 5. The CDR3 is 16 amino acids. At a deep level, the assay was run. Sequencing was performed with immunoSEQ multiplex PCR; in TCRdb, only in-frame clones are kept and a portion is missing. The sample yields some 2,400,000 clones, 95% seen once. The sample originates from a study of shared clonotypes between healthy human individuals. Study summary: The cohort comprised a couple of women and three men. Their ages spanned 18 to 49 years. Each donor had three CD4 naive, three CD4 memory, two CD8 naive and one CD8 memory plate.

Study findings and constraints: Clonotype sharing among donors likely depends on sequencing depth.

What was sequenced was naive CD4+ T cells sorted from blood. Subset of the sample: CD45RA+ positively selected. The rearrangement links TRBV9 to TRBJ2-5, with TRBD2 identical over 10 bases. This clonotype was sampled from a man between 18 and 29 years old in good health. The CDR3 is CASSVGASGGKETQYF. The CDR3 DNA reads TGTGCCAGCAGCGTAGGAGCTAGCGGGGGCAAAGAGACCCAGTACTTC.